Included here is one T cell receptor (beta chain) sequence, with context. This entry belongs to a study of control samples from healthy donors and cancer patients. This CDR3 has 15 amino acids. CDR1 and CDR2 (germline): MNHNY, SVGAGI (reference sequence). With 2 bases clipped from V and 4 bases from J, the junction kept 4 bases outside the gene matches. Repertoires were generated with immunoSEQ multiplex PCR, while TCRdb's copy carries only in-frame clones and drops some. The sample carries around 170,000 clones, just over 85% recorded once. Sequencing was performed on blood. This TCR derives from a young woman in good health. The chain links TRBV6-6 to TRBJ2-5; 10 bases line up with TRBD1. The CDR3 DNA sequence: TGTGCCAGCAGTTACACAAGACAGGGGGCAGAGACCCAGTACTTC. It is translated as CASSYTRQGAETQYF.